A single sample gave rise to the 2 T cell receptor beta chains below, sequenced in a study of CD8 T cells in Susac syndrome (dated by TCRdb to between 2018 and 2021). Library prep was done by the immunoSEQ multiplex PCR assay. RNA was extracted using the RNeasy kit, and roughly 0.45 to 1 microgram was reverse transcribed with random hexamers. TCRdb passed the public sequencing reads through fastp at Q25 and MiXCR, retaining productive beta sequences. CDR3 protein sequences are deduplicated, and each keeps its most common genes and DNA. The table for this sample lists about 140,000 distinct CDR3 sequences; 95% of them were counted only once. The ten largest clones capture roughly 0.14% of the sample. The source material was CD4+ T cells from PBMCs. These receptors all come from a human donor with Susac syndrome.

V is TRBV12-3 or TRBV12-4 and J is TRBJ2-7; a possible D gene is TRBD1 (6 bases). V lost 4 bases to trimming and J lost 5 bases, with 12 bases between them. CDR3 length equals 13 residues. DNA of the CDR3: TGTGCCAGCAGTTCTCGGGCAGGGGACGAGCAGTACTTC. It encodes CASSSRAGDEQYF.

The chain employs TRBV18 and TRBJ2-6; no firm D call. The CDR3 runs to 16 residues. Deletions cut 3 bases from V and 0 bases from J, with 9 bases between. The germline V gene has CDR1 KGHSH and CDR2 LQKENI. CDR3 DNA sequence: TGTGCCAGCTCACCCGTCTCCCGCTCTGGGGCCAACGTCCTGACTTTC. It translates to CASSPVSRSGANVLTF.